The next 15 T cell receptor beta chains were all read from a single sample in a study of PD-1 blockade in mismatch repair-deficient tumors. Method: immunoSEQ multiplex PCR; TCRdb's copy keeps in-frame clones and lacks some. This sample yields about 68,000 clones, of which almost 80% are seen a single time; about 5% belongs to the top ten. The sequencing used peripheral blood, collected 2 weeks after starting pembrolizumab. These receptors were obtained from an adult with mismatch repair-deficient cancer.

This chain links TRBV6-1 with TRBJ2-7, with TRBD2 matching over 11 bases. Trimming at V came to 3 bases and at J to 3 bases, leaving 4 bases not matched to a gene. CDR1 and CDR2 (germline): MNHNS, SASEGT. The CDR3 has 15 amino acids. CDR3 loop: CASSDPGLAGYEQYF. The DNA of the CDR3 is TGTGCCAGCAGTGACCCCGGACTAGCGGGCTACGAGCAGTACTTC.

The chain joins TRBV15 to TRBJ2-3; 13 positions agree with TRBD2. Germline loops: CDR1 LNHNV, CDR2 YYDKDF (reference sequence). The V gene end was trimmed by 2 bases and the J gene end by 7 bases; junction bases not matched to a gene: 12. The CDR3 is made up of 18 amino acids. CDR3 bases: TGTGCCACCAGCAGACCCACCCGGACTAGCGGGAGTTCAAATACGCAGTATTTT. This sequence encodes CATSRPTRTSGSSNTQYF.

The chain is built from TRBV18 and TRBJ2-1; no reliable D call. The CDR3 totals 15 residues. Germline V gives CDR1 KGHSH, CDR2 LQKENI. V lost 0 bases and J 4 bases, leaving 10 bases between the germline ends. The CDR3 reads CASSPPSTQYNEQFF. The CDR3 nucleotides read TGTGCCAGCTCACCACCGAGTACCCAATACAATGAGCAGTTCTTC. Looking up the rest from reference TRBV18 and TRBJ2-1 gives the full variable domain: NAGVMQNPRHLVRRRGQEARLRCSPMKGHSHVYWYRQLPEEGLKFMVYLQKENIIDESGMPKERFSAEFPKEGPSILRIQQVVRGDSAAYFCASSPPSTQYNEQFFGPGTRLTVL.

This clone showed up just once. The chain combines TRBV11-1 with TRBJ2-7, with 10 bases that match TRBD1. The CDR3 runs to 16 residues. After removal of 5 bases from V and 2 bases from J, the junction contained 9 bases not matched to a gene. CDR1 SGHAT and CDR2 FQDESV come from the germline V gene (reference sequence). The CDR3 is CASSPGQGVRTYEQYF. In DNA form, the CDR3 reads TGTGCCAGCAGCCCAGGACAGGGGGTGAGGACCTACGAGCAGTACTTC.

The chain is built from TRBV9 and TRBJ2-7, with 11 bases identical to TRBD2. This CDR3 contains 15 residues. Germline CDR1 is SGDLS and CDR2 is YYNGEE. The trim removed 2 bases at V and 2 bases at J, leaving 3 bases unmatched. CDR3 DNA sequence: TGTGCCAGCAGCGTCCTAGCGGGAGGCCCCTACGAGCAGTACTTC. It codes for CASSVLAGGPYEQYF.

This clone was observed a few times. The chain has TRBV10-1 and TRBJ2-7; no clear D. V gave up 3 bases and J gave up 3 bases, with 15 bases separating them. This CDR3 has 15 amino acids. In germline, CDR1 is WNHNN, CDR2 SYGVQD (reference sequence). CDR3 sequence (DNA): TGCGCCAGCAGTGACTCCCGGACGGCCAACTACGAGCAGTACTTC. Translated: CASSDSRTANYEQYF.

This chain links TRBV5-8 with TRBJ1-5; D ambiguous. The CDR3 length is 15 residues. In germline, CDR1 is SGHTS, CDR2 YDEGEE. The germline V and J ends were trimmed by 7 bases and 2 bases, with 16 bases remaining between them. The CDR3 DNA sequence: TGTGCCAGCTCCGTTAGGGTTTATGGCAATCAGCCCCAGCATTTT. Protein: CASSVRVYGNQPQHF.

The genes are TRBV27 and TRBJ2-7; D perhaps matches TRBD2 (6 bases). CDR3 length: 14 residues. CDR1 MNHEY and CDR2 SMNVEV come from the germline V gene (reference sequence). V lost 7 bases, J lost 4 bases, and 17 bases lay in between. CDR3 nucleotide sequence: TGTGCCAGCACGGGTACGCGGGACTCATACGAGCAGTACTTC. The encoded protein is CASTGTRDSYEQYF.

V is TRBV9 and J is TRBJ2-5, with D unresolved. V dropped 3 bases and J dropped 2 bases, with 8 bases sitting between them. The V gene's germline CDR1 is SGDLS and CDR2 YYNGEE. The CDR3 length is 13 residues. The CDR3 region has the DNA TGTGCCAGCAGCGAGATACAGCAAGAGACCCAGTACTTC. Its protein is CASSEIQQETQYF.

The J gene is TRBJ1-2, the V gene TRBV2; 11 bases fit TRBD1. The germline V gene has CDR1 SNHLY and CDR2 FYNNEI. V was clipped by 5 bases and J by 0 bases; unmatched bases: 8. This CDR3 has 17 amino acids. The CDR3 region has the DNA TGTGCCAGCAGTTTCCGGACAGGGGGCAGCTCTAACTATGGCTACACCTTC. Its translation: CASSFRTGGSSNYGYTF.

The chain has TRBV29-1 and TRBJ2-1; D uncertain. The V end was cut by 1 base, the J end by 16 bases, with 17 bases between. The CDR3 sequence is 12 residues long. CDR1 SQVTM and CDR2 ANQGSEA come from the germline V gene. This chain's CDR3 is CSVEGSPGTLFF. In DNA, the CDR3 is TGCAGCGTTGAAGGAAGTCCAGGCACGCTCTTCTTC.

This clone was observed a handful of times. The rearrangement joins TRBV25-1 to TRBJ2-1; a weak D match, TRBD2 (6 bases). Trimming took 1 base from V and 3 from J, leaving 7 bases between them. The CDR3 is 14 residues long. Germline V gives CDR1 MGHDK, CDR2 SYGVNS. The CDR3 sequence: CASSESGVYNEQFF. The DNA of the CDR3 is TGTGCCAGCAGTGAATCGGGAGTCTACAATGAGCAGTTCTTC.

This sequence joins TRBV6-5 and TRBJ1-2; TRBD1 matches 7 bases. J lost 6 bases, V lost 6 bases, and 7 bases had no gene match. Germline V gene sequence: CDR1 MNHEY, CDR2 SVGAGI. The CDR3 contains 13 residues. CDR3 sequence reads: CASSPDRDDGYTF. The CDR3 region has the DNA TGTGCCAGCAGCCCTGACAGGGACGATGGCTACACCTTC.

The chain recombines TRBV28 with TRBJ2-7; D assignment may be TRBD1 or TRBD2 (5 bases each). The CDR3 loop spans 14 amino acids. The ends were cut back, 4 bases at V and 2 bases at J, with 12 bases in the middle. The germline CDR1 and CDR2 sequences are MDHEN and SYDVKM. In DNA, the CDR3 is TGTGCCAGCAGTTCGCCAGGGACCCCCTACGAGCAGTACTTC. Translated, it gives CASSSPGTPYEQYF. The variable domain in full, with the rest retrieved from reference TRBV28 and TRBJ2-7, is DVKVTQSSRYLVKRTGEKVFLECVQDMDHENMFWYRQDPGLGLRLIYFSYDVKMKEKGDIPEGYSVSREKKERFSLILESASTNQTSMYLCASSSPGTPYEQYFGPGTRLTVT.

In the case of this clone: The sample contains more than one DNA sequence encoding this CDR3. V usage is TRBV2 and J usage is TRBJ1-1; D gene unclear. Germline V gene data show CDR1 as SNHLY and CDR2 as FYNNEI. V was clipped by 8 bases and J by 5 bases, with 6 bases between them. CDR3 size: 10 residues. The CDR3 bases are TGTGCCAGCCGTGGAACTGAAGCTTTCTTT. Translated: CASRGTEAFF.